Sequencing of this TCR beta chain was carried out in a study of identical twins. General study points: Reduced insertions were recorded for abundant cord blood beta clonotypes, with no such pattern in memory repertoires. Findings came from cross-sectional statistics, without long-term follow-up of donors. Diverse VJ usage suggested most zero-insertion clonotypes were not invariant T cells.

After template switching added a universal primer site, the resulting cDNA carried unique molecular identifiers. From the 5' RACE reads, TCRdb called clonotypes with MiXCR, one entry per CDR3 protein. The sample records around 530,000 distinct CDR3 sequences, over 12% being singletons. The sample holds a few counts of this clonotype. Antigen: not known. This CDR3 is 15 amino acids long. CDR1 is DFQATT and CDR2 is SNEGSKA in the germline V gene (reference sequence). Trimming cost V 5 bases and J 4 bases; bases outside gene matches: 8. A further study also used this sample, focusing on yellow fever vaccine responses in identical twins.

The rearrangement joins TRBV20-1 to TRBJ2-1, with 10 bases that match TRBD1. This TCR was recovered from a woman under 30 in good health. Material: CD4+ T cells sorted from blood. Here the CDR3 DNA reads TGCAGTGCTGCCCGGCTGGACAGGGGGTACAATGAGCAGTTCTTC. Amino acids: CSAARLDRGYNEQFF.